This T cell receptor beta chain was recovered during a study of identical twins (dated by TCRdb to about 2016). Context from the whole study: To test whether fetal clonotypes persist, the study used deep sequencing on TCR alpha and beta repertoires from monozygotic twins, unrelated adults of various ages, and cord blood. To rule out contamination, the twin experiments were replicated at different times with different library preparation protocols.

Overall study outcomes, separate from this receptor: Fewer insertions were carried by abundant cord blood beta clonotypes, a similar but weaker trend appeared in young adult naive repertoires, and no such trend appeared in memory repertoires. Compared with coincidental sharing between unrelated individuals, an excess of low generation-probability sequences was observed among out-of-frame TCR alpha sequences shared between twins. Excess twin sharing in beta out-of-frame sequences was weaker because fewer shared sequences lowered the signal-to-noise ratio. Because the same donors could not be followed over many years, the conclusions depended on cross-sectional statistical analysis. Zero-insertion analyses could be partly confounded by invariant T cells such as MAIT and iNKT, though diverse VJ usage argued against such confounding for most clonotypes. Out-of-frame TCR alpha sharing in monozygotic twins was systematically underestimated by recombination models, whereas sharing between unrelated individuals was in agreement with the recombination models.

Comment on this clonotype: The specificity of this receptor is unknown. No per-base quality is available; no much larger clone lies one base away.

Only healthy Caucasian donors were included. The twin cohort comprised three pairs of female monozygotic twins, all aged roughly 18 to 30 years. Positive isolation kits from Invitrogen were used to isolate the CD4+ and CD8+ T cell populations. The germline V gene encodes CDR1 SNHLY and CDR2 FYNNEI. Deletion took 3 bases off V and 2 bases off J, with a span of 11 bases between the germline ends. There are 15 amino acids in the CDR3, from cysteine to phenylalanine inclusive. The retained sequence is limited to the CDR3, 45 bases, with the frame set at the first base. Library construction relied on 5' RACE. Sequencing used an Illumina HiSeq 2000. A universal primer binding site was added through template switching, and the final cDNA carried a unique molecular identifier so that TCR cDNA molecules could be counted accurately. Specific primers in the conserved constant-segment region were used to synthesize first-strand cDNA for TCR alpha and beta chains. To control for contamination, every cDNA library was double barcoded, receiving both a SMART-Mk sample barcode and Illumina barcodes. TruSeq adapter sequences, together with Illumina sample barcodes, were added in two successive PCR steps. The Illumina HiSeq platform was used with custom primers to sequence TCR alpha and beta cDNA libraries. Under the source paper's analysis protocol: Unique molecular identifiers were extracted from raw reads with MiGEC, and CDR3 positions were determined with MiXCR. For each individual, recombination models were inferred using an EM algorithm with the repgenHMM and IGoR tools. The tcR package in R was used for shared clonotype analysis, with sharing normalized by the product of cloneset sizes. To study raw recombination free of thymic and clonal selection effects, out-of-frame nonproductive sequences were analyzed. TCRdb reran the public reads through fastp at Q25 and MiXCR, keeping productive beta chains. Entries that share a CDR3 protein sequence are merged under the most common genes and DNA. Clone size and V and J calls follow TCRdb, not the original study. Across this sample there are 500,000 to 550,000 distinct CDR3 sequences, with roughly a fifth seen only once. The top ten constitute 0.8% to 1% of the sample.

In addition, the sample was reused for a study of T cells expressing NK-cell markers. As the second study states: Three sorted T-cell subsets (CD3+CD56+NKG2C+, CD3+CD56+NKG2C- and CD3+CD56-NKG2C+) from fewer than 10 donors had their TCR beta-chain repertoires profiled. Among the eight sequenced donors, seven were HCMV-seropositive and one was HCMV-seronegative. In several experiments an anti-gammadeltaTCR antibody was added to restrict sorting to alphabetaTCR-expressing T cells. In roughly six donors, the dominant CD3+CD56+NKG2C+ clonotypes ranked among the top 10 CD8+ clonotypes, making up 1.0-7.0% of CD8+ T cells. Those dominant clonotypes were again the most abundant among CD3+CD56-NKG2C+ cells in four donors, at roughly 28.3-65%. Whether the expanded NKG2C-expressing T cell clones were specific for HCMV antigens remained unclear. The eight sequenced donors were randomly selected healthy volunteers, three men and five women. A commercial ELISA kit detecting HCMV-specific IgG in serum was used to determine HCMV serostatus. MIGEC was used to demultiplex reads and group reads by UMI, and MiTCR was used to assemble and quantify clonotypes. To exclude erroneous sequences, any TCR cDNA sequence not supported by at least two reads was discarded. Downstream repertoire analysis used the tcR package, and clonotypes were matched across fractions by CDR3 nucleotide sequence plus V segment. VDJmatch was used to annotate antigen specificity against VDJdb, with one amino acid substitution in CDR3 allowed.

Sequenced input: CD4+ T cells sorted from blood. The chain links TRBV2 with TRBJ2-4; the D call could be TRBD1 or TRBD2, with each sharing 5 bases. This TCR was sampled from a woman aged 18-30 years in good health. Read as DNA, the sequence is TGTGCCAGCAGTGAGAAGGAGGACACCAAAAACATTCAGTACTTC. This translates into CASSEKEDTKNIQYF.